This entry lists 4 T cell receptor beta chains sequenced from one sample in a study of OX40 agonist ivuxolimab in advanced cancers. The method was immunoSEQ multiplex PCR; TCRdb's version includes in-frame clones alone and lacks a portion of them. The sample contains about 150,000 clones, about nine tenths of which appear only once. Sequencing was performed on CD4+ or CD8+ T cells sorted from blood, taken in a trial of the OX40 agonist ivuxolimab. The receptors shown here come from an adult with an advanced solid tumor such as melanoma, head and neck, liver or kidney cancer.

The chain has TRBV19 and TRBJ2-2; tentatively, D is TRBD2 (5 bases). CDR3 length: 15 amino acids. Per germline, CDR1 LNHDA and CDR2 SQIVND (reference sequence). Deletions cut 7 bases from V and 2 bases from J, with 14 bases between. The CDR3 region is CASTPPGYNTGELFF. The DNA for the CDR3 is TGTGCCAGTACCCCCCCGGGATATAACACCGGGGAGCTGTTTTTT.

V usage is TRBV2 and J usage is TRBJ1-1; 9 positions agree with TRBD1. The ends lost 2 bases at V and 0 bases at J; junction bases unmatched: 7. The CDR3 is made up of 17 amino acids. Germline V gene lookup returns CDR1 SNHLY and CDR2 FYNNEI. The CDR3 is CASSEMGTGKVNTEAFF. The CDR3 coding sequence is TGTGCCAGCAGTGAAATGGGGACAGGGAAGGTGAACACTGAAGCTTTCTTT.

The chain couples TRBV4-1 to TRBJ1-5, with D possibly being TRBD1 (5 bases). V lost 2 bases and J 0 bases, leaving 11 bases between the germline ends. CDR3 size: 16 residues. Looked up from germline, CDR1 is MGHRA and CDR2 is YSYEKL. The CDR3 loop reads CASSQQGPDSNQPQHF. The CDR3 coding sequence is TGCGCCAGCAGCCAACAGGGACCGGATAGCAATCAGCCCCAGCATTTT.

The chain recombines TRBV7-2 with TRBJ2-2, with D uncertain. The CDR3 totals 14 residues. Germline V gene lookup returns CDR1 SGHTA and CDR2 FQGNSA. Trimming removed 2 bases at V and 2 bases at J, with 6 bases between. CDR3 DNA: TGTGCCAGCAGCTTAATGTCTAACACCGGGGAGCTGTTTTTT. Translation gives CASSLMSNTGELFF.